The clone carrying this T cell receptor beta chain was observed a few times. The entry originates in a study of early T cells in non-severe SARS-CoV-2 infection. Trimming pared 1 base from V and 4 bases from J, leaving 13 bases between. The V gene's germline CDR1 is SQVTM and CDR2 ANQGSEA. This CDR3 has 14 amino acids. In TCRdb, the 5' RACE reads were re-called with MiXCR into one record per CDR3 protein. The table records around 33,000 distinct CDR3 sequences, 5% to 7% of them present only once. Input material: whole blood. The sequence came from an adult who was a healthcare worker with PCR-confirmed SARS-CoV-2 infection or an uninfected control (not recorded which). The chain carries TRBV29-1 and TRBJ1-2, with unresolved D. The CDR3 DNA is TGCAGCGTTGAAGTAGCTGGGGTCCCCTATGGCTACACCTTC. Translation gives CSVEVAGVPYGYTF.